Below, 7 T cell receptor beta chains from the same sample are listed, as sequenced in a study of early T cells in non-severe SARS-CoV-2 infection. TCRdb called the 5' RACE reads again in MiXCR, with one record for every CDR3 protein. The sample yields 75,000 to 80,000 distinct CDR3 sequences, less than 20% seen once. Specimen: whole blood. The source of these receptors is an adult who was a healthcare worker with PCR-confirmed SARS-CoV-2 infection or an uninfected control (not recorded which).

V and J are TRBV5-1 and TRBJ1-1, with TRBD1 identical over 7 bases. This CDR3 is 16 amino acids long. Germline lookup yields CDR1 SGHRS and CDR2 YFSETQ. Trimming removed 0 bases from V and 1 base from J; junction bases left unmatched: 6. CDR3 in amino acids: CASSLEATGRNTEAFF. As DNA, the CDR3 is TGCGCCAGCAGCTTGGAGGCGACAGGGAGGAACACTGAAGCTTTCTTT.

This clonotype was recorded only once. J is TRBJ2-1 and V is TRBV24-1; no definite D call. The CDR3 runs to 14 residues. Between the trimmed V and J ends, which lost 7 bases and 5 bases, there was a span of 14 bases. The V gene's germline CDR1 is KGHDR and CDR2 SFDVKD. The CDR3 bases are TGTGCCACCAGGGAACAGAGAACTAACAATGAGCAGTTCTTC. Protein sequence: CATREQRTNNEQFF.

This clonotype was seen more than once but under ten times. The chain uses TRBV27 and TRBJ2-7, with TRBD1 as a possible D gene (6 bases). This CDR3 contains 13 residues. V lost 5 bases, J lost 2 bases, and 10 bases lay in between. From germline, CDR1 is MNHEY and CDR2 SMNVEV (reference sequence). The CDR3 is CASSQDRAYEQYF. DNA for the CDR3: TGTGCCAGCAGTCAGGACAGAGCCTACGAGCAGTACTTC.

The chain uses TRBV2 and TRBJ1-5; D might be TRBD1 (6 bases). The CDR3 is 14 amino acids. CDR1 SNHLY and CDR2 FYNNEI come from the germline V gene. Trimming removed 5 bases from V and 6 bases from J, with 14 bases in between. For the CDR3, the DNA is TGTGCCAGCAGTACAGGGAATGGACCTCAGCCCCAGCATTTT. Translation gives CASSTGNGPQPQHF.

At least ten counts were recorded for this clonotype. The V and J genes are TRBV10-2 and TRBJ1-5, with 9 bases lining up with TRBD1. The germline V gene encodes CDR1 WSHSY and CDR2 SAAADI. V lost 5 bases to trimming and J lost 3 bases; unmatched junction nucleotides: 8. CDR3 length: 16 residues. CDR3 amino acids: CASSPLRQGVNQPQHF. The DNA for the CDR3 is TGCGCCAGCAGTCCTTTACGACAGGGGGTCAATCAGCCCCAGCATTTT.

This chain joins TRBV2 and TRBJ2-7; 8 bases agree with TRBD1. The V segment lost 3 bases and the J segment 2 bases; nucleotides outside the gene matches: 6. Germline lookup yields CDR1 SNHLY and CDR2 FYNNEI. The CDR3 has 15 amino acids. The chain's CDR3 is CASSDRQGWAYEQYF. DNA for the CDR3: TGTGCCAGCAGTGACCGACAGGGGTGGGCCTACGAGCAGTACTTC.

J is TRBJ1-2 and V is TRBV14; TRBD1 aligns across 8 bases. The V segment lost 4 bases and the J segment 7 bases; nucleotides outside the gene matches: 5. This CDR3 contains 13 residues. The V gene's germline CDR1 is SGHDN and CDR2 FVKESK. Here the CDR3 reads CASSPQDRVGYTF. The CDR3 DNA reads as TGTGCCAGCAGCCCACAGGACAGGGTTGGCTACACCTTC.